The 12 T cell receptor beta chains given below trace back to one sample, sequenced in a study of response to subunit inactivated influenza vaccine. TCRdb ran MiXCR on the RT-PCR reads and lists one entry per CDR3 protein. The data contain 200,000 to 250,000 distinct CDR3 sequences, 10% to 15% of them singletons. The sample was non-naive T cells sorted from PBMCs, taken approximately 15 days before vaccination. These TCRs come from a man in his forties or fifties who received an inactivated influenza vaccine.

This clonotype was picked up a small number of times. CDR3 region: CASSLGSGSSGNTIYF. The CDR3 nucleotides read TGTGCCAGCAGCCTAGGCAGCGGATCCTCTGGAAACACCATATATTTT. This chain links TRBV12-3 or TRBV12-4 with TRBJ1-3; no clear D gene. V was clipped by 6 bases and J by 0 bases, with 15 bases between them. The CDR3 contains 16 residues.

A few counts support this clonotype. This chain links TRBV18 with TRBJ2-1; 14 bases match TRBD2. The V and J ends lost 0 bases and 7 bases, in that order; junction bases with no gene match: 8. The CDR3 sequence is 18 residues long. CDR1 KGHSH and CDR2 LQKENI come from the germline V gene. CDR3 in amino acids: CASSPPTTGTSGGNEQFF. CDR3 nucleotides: TGTGCCAGCTCACCACCTACCACCGGGACTAGCGGGGGAAATGAGCAGTTCTTC.

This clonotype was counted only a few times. This chain's CDR3 is CATSRDTGTEAFF. The CDR3 DNA follows: TGTGCCACCAGCAGAGATACGGGGACTGAAGCTTTCTTT. V and J are TRBV15 and TRBJ1-1, with D hard to call. CDR1 is LNHNV and CDR2 is YYDKDF in the germline V gene (reference sequence). The V end was cut by 0 bases, the J end by 5 bases, with 7 bases between. The CDR3 runs to 13 residues.

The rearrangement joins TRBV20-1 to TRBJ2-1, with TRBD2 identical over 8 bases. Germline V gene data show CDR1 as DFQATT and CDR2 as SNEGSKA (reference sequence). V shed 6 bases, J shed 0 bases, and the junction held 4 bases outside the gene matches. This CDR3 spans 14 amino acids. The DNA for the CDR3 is TGCAGTGCCTCGGGGGGGGCCTCCTACAATGAGCAGTTCTTC. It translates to CSASGGASYNEQFF.

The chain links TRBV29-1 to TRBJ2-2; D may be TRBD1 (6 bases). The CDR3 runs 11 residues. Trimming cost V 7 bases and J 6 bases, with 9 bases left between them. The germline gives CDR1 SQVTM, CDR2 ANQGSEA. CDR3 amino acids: CSAGTSGELFF. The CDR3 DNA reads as TGCAGCGCCGGGACATCCGGGGAGCTGTTTTTT.

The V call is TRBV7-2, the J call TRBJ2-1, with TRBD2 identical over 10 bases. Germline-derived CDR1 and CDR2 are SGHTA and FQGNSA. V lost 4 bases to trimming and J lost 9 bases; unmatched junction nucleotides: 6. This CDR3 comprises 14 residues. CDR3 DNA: TGTGCCAGCAGCTCTAGCGGGAGTCGGAGTGAGCAGTTCTTC. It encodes CASSSSGSRSEQFF.

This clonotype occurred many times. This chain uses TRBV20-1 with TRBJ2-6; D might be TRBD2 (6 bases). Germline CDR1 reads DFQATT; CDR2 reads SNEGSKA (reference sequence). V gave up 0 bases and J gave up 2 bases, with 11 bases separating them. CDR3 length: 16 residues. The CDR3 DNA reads TGCAGTGCTAGAGATTGGGGGGAACCTGGGGCCAACGTCCTGACTTTC. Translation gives CSARDWGEPGANVLTF.

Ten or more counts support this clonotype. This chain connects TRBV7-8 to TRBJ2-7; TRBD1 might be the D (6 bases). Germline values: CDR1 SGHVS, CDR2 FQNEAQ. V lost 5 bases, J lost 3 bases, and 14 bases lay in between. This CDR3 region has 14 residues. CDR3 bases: TGTGCCAGCAGCAAGAACAGGGAGAGCTACGAGCAGTACTTC. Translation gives CASSKNRESYEQYF.

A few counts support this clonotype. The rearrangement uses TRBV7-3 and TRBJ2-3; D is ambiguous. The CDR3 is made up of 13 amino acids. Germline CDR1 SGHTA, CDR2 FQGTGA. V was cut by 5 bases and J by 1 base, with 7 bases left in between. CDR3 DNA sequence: TGTGCCAGCAGCCGAGGCCGCACAGATACGCAGTATTTT. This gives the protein CASSRGRTDTQYF.

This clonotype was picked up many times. DNA for the CDR3: TGCGCCAGCAGCCAAGATGCAGGGGAAGGCTCCTACAATGAGCAGTTCTTC. It translates to CASSQDAGEGSYNEQFF. The gene calls are TRBV4-1 and TRBJ2-1; maybe TRBD1 (6 bases). The CDR3 has 17 residues. Germline V gene sequence: CDR1 MGHRA, CDR2 YSYEKL. The V end was cut by 0 bases, the J end by 0 bases, with 12 bases between.

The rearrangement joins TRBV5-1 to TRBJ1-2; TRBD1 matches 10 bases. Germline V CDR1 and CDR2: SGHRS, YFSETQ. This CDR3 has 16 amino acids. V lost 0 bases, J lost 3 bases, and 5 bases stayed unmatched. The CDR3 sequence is CASSLGQGASDYGYTF. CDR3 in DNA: TGCGCCAGCAGCTTGGGACAGGGGGCCAGCGACTATGGCTACACCTTC.

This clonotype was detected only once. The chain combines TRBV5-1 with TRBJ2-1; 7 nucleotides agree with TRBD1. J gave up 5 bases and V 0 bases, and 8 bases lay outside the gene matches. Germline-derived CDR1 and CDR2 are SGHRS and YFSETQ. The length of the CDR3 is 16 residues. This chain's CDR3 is CASSLAGTGQNNEQFF. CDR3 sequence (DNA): TGCGCCAGCAGCTTGGCTGGGACGGGACAGAACAATGAGCAGTTCTTC.